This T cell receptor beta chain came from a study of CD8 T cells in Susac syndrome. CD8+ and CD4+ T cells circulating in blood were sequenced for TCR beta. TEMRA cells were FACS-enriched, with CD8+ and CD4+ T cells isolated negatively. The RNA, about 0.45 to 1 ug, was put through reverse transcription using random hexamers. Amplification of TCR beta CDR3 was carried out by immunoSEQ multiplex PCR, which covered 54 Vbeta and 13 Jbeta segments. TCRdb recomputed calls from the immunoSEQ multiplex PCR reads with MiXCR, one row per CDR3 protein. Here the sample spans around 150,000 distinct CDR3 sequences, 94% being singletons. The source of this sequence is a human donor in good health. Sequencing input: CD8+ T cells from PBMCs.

The CDR3 bases are TGTGCCAGCACCACGGGGACGGATGAGCAGTTCTTC. Translating gives CASTTGTDEQFF. The chain has TRBV12-3 or TRBV12-4 and TRBJ2-1; the D call may be TRBD1 or TRBD2 (5 bases each). The CDR3 runs to 12 residues. V lost 7 bases and J 8 bases, leaving 12 bases between the germline ends.